This T cell receptor beta chain was observed in a study of cytomegalovirus exposure and HLA in healthy donors. Study findings and constraints: Associated with HLA alleles at 0.05 false discovery rate in a later analysis were 16,951 TCR beta sequences.

A word on this clone: Antigen specificity is unknown.

This CDR3 spans 16 amino acids. V shed 1 base and J shed 8 bases, with 17 bases lying between them. Germline V gene lookup returns CDR1 SGHTA and CDR2 FQGNSA. The study ran its PCR with 60 Vbeta and 13 Jbeta primers. The assay was immunoSEQ multiplex PCR, and TCRdb's table has in-frame clones only and misses some. The sample has about 80,000 clones, approximately 62% seen once. The receptor was isolated from a male donor in good health and CMV-seropositive. The chain combines TRBV7-2 with TRBJ1-4; weak D call: TRBD1 (6 bases). The sequencing input was PBMCs. CDR3 sequence: CASSLGGGQGEEKLFF. In nucleotides, the CDR3 is TGTGCCAGCAGCTTAGGGGGGGGGCAGGGAGAGGAAAAACTGTTTTTT.